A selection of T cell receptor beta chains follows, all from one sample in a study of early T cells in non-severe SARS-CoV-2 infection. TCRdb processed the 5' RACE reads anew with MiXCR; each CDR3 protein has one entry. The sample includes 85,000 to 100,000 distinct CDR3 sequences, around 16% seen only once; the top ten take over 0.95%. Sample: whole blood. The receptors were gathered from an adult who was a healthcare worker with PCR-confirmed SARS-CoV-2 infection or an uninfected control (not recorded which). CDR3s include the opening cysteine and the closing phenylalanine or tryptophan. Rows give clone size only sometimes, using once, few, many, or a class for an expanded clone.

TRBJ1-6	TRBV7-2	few	CASSLRHSPLHF
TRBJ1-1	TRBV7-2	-	CASSFGMSEAFF
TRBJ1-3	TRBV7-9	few	CASSLLGAQGSGNTIYF
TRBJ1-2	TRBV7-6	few	CASSSITGTDYGYTF
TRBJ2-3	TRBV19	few	CASSIESGGRTDTQYF
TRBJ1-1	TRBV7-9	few	CASSLRQDTEAFF
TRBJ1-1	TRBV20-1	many	CSGQGPRDTEAFF
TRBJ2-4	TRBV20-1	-	CSAPPGRADIQYF
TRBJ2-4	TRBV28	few	CASSLPGAAKNIQYF
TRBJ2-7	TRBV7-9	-	CASSPALLPYEQYF
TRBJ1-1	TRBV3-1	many	CASSQLPGQLNTEAFF
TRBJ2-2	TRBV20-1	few	CSALPPNGGTGELFF
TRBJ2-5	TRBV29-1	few	CSVVSFQETQYF
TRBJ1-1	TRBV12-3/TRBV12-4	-	CASSLGAGPYTEAFF
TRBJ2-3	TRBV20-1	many	CSPVYSKGTDTQYF
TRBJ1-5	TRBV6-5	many	CASSPGQGNQPQHF
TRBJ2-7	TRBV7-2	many	CASSFSREGEQYF
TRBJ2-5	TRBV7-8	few	CASSTRDEETQYF
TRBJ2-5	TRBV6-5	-	CASSSSGGQGETQYF
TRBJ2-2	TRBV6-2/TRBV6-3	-	CASSLAAGELFF
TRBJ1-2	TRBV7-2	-	CASSLAGRAGYGYTF
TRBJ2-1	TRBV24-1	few	CATSDFRPDSYNEQFF
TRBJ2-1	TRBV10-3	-	CAISETAYNEQFF
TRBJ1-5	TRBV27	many	CASSTGSNQPQHF
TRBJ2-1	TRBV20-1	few	CSARDEAASSYNEQFF
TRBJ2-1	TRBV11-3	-	CASRRGAGNEQFF
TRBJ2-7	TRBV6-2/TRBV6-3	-	CASSYDRSYEQYF
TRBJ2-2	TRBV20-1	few	CSAGGQGSAGELFF
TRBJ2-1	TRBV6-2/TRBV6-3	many	CASSYDSYNEQFF
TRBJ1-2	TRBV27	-	CASSLGGEGGYTF
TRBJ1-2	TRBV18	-	CASSAGQDRGYTF
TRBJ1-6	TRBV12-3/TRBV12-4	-	CASSHRTVSRSPLHF
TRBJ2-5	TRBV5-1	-	CASSLDETQYF
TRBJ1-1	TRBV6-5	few	CASSRRVLNTEAFF
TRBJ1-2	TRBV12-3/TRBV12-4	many	CASSLGTDSRTMGDTF
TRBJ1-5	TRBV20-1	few	CSARDAPRWQGDSGQPQHF
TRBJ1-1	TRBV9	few	CASSVPGETEAFF
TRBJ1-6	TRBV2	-	CASSERVQTLHF
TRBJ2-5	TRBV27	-	CASRRLAAGETQYF
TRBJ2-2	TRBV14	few	CASSQSYTGELFF
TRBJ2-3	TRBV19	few	CASSIDSGTDTQYF
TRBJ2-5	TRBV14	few	CASSRGRGGVETQYF
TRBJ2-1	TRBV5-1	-	CASSWDRGSYNEQFF
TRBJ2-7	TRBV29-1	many	CSVRLAGGPYEQYF
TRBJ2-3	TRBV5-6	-	CASGQSSTDTQYF
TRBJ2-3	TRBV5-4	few	CASSLAYGARTDTQYF
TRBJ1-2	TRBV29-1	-	CSVEDQGDGYTF
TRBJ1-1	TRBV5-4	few	CASRKGDWGGTEAFF
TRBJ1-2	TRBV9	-	CASSVGGTGGLGGYTF
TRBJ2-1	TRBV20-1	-	CSAREASGGNEQFF
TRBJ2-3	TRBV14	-	CASSPNPGTQYF